This entry lists 21 T cell receptor beta chains sequenced from one sample in a study of blood T cells in healthy people across ages. Alongside a J-beta primer mix, a sample-barcoded 5' primer served in a second PCR lasting about 7 to 12 cycles. One entry per CDR3 protein results from TCRdb running MiXCR on the 5' RACE reads. This sample has roughly 680,000 distinct CDR3 sequences; under 65% occur once, and the top ten carry roughly 13%. Sequenced: blood. The receptors were gathered from a woman of 80 years or more in good health.

This clonotype was detected many times. The rearrangement links TRBV3-1 to TRBJ2-1; D possibly corresponds to TRBD2 (6 bases). This CDR3 is built from 15 residues. Looked up from germline, CDR1 is LGHDT and CDR2 is YNNKEL (reference sequence). V dropped 4 bases and J dropped 5 bases, with 15 bases sitting between them. CDR3 DNA: TGTGCCAGCAGCCGTTCAAGCGGGCCGAACAATGAGCAGTTCTTC. Protein: CASSRSSGPNNEQFF.

Points on this clonotype: A clone one base away is much larger, so this may be a read error. The chain joins TRBV7-2 to TRBJ2-1; 9 bases map to TRBD2. V shed 7 bases and J 2 bases; nucleotides not matched to a gene: 9. The length of the CDR3 is 16 residues. Germline CDR1 SGHTA, CDR2 FQGNSA. CDR3 amino acids: CASNELGGGAYNEQFF. DNA for the CDR3: TGTGCCAGCAACGAATTAGGCGGGGGGGCCTACAATGAGCAGTTCTTC.

V is TRBV3-1 and J is TRBJ2-1; 7 bases are shared with TRBD2. Germline CDR1 is LGHDT and CDR2 is YNNKEL (reference sequence). The CDR3 is made up of 16 amino acids. V shed 4 bases and J 9 bases; nucleotides not matched to a gene: 15. The chain's CDR3 is CASSPLGTKRISEQFF. DNA for the CDR3: TGTGCCAGCAGCCCCTTAGGGACTAAACGAATTAGTGAGCAGTTCTTC.

This clonotype was counted ten times or more. The CDR3 region is CATSDPDLAYEQYF. CDR3 sequence (DNA): TGTGCCACCAGTGATCCCGATTTAGCCTACGAGCAGTACTTC. This sequence joins TRBV24-1 and TRBJ2-7; D not resolved. CDR3 length equals 14 residues. The V and J ends lost 3 bases and 2 bases respectively, with 10 bases between them. Germline CDR1 and CDR2: KGHDR and SFDVKD.

Comment on this clonotype: A much larger clone differs by one base, so this may be a read error. V usage is TRBV20-1 and J usage is TRBJ2-5; no firm D call. CDR3 length: 13 amino acids. Germline-derived CDR1 and CDR2 are DFQATT and SNEGSKA (reference sequence). CDR3 region: CSAGWNAIDEQYF. The CDR3 DNA is TGCAGCGCTGGCTGGAATGCTATAGATGAGCAGTACTTC.

The genes are TRBV15 and TRBJ2-3, with D unresolved. CDR1 is LNHNV, CDR2 YYDKDF, per germline (reference sequence). V lost 9 bases and J lost 6, with 19 bases in between. There are 14 residues in the CDR3. The CDR3 reads CATGPGDDRDTQYF. The DNA for the CDR3 is TGTGCCACTGGTCCAGGAGACGATCGGGATACGCAGTATTTT.

This clonotype was seen a handful of times. The CDR3 reads CASSLLGLGGFEQYF. Written as DNA, the CDR3 is TGTGCCAGCAGCTTGCTGGGACTAGGAGGCTTTGAGCAGTACTTC. This chain uses TRBV2 with TRBJ2-7; 8 bases align to TRBD2. CDR1 is SNHLY, CDR2 FYNNEI, per germline. CDR3 size: 15 residues. V gave up 6 bases and J gave up 7 bases; unmatched junction bases: 14.

Comments on this clonotype: Being one base from a much bigger clone, this may be a read error. The chain carries TRBV5-1 and TRBJ2-1; 10 nucleotides align to TRBD2. The V segment lost 7 bases and the J segment 7 bases; nucleotides outside the gene matches: 8. The CDR3 loop spans 14 amino acids. CDR1 is SGHRS and CDR2 is YFSETQ in the germline V gene. The CDR3 loop is CASGASGGANEQFF. The CDR3 DNA is TGCGCCAGCGGCGCGAGCGGGGGGGCAAATGAGCAGTTCTTC.

This clonotype was observed many times. The chain joins TRBV5-4 to TRBJ1-2, with D possibly being TRBD1 (5 bases). Germline lookup yields CDR1 SGHNT and CDR2 YYREEE (reference sequence). Trimming took off 3 bases at V and 8 bases at J, with 11 bases between the two ends. This CDR3 comprises 12 residues. CDR3 in amino acids: CASSYGQYGYTF. The DNA of the CDR3 is TGTGCCAGCAGCTACGGACAATACGGCTACACCTTC. Full variable domain (outside the CDR3, taken from reference TRBV5-4 and TRBJ1-2): ETGVTQSPTHLIKTRGQQVTLRCSSQSGHNTVSWYQQALGQGPQFIFQYYREEENGRGNFPPRFSGLQFPNYSSELNVNALELDDSALYLCASSYGQYGYTFGSGTRLTVV.

Many counts were recorded for this clonotype. The V call is TRBV12-3 or TRBV12-4, the J call TRBJ2-5; D is undetermined. Trimming took 0 bases from V and 3 from J, leaving 14 bases between them. The CDR3 contains 16 residues. In DNA form, the CDR3 reads TGTGCCAGCAGTTTAGCGGTTTCCAGGTTTAAAGAGACCCAGTACTTC. It codes for CASSLAVSRFKETQYF.

The chain joins TRBV14 to TRBJ1-5, with no clear D. There are 15 residues in the CDR3. CDR1 SGHDN and CDR2 FVKESK come from the germline V gene. V lost 7 bases and J lost 4, with 17 bases in between. CDR3 in DNA: TGTGCCAGCAAGTCATTTCAACGAATAAATCAGCCCCAGCATTTT. It encodes CASKSFQRINQPQHF.

The chain links TRBV20-1 to TRBJ2-5; D unclear. The J call is uncertain, as TRBJ2-7 better fits the DNA end. This CDR3 comprises 11 residues. The germline V gene encodes CDR1 DFQATT and CDR2 SNEGSKA (reference sequence). CDR3: CSARSPYEQYF. The CDR3 DNA follows: TGCAGTGCTAGAAGTCCCTACGAGCAGTACTTC.

This clonotype was detected only a few times. Possible read error: a much larger clone is one base away. The rearrangement links TRBV24-1 to TRBJ2-5; unclear D gene. Germline-derived CDR1 and CDR2 are KGHDR and SFDVKD. The CDR3 consists of 13 residues. V was trimmed by 0 bases and J by 11 bases, leaving 12 bases between them. CDR3 coding DNA: TGTGCCACCAGTGATTTGGGCTGGAATGAGCAGTACTTC. As protein: CATSDLGWNEQYF.

This clonotype was observed many times. The chain recombines TRBV7-3 with TRBJ2-1; D is unresolved. This CDR3 has 12 residues. V was pared by 5 bases and J by 7 bases, with 9 bases between. Germline loops: CDR1 SGHTA, CDR2 FQGTGA. Here the CDR3 reads CASSSSRNEQFF. DNA for the CDR3: TGTGCCAGCAGCAGTAGCAGGAATGAGCAGTTCTTC.

This clonotype was observed at least ten times. V is TRBV11-2 and J is TRBJ2-6, with unresolved D. The germline V gene has CDR1 SGHAT and CDR2 FQNNGV. The length of the CDR3 is 16 residues. V lost 5 bases and J 0 bases, leaving 11 bases between the germline ends. This chain's CDR3 is CASSRLARSGANVLTF. The CDR3 DNA follows: TGTGCCAGCAGCCGATTGGCTCGCTCTGGGGCCAACGTCCTGACTTTC.

V gene TRBV7-8 combines with J gene TRBJ2-1; 8 bases are shared with TRBD1. CDR3 length equals 17 residues. The V segment lost 4 bases and the J segment 5 bases; nucleotides outside the gene matches: 13. Germline V gene lookup returns CDR1 SGHVS and CDR2 FQNEAQ. CDR3 coding DNA: TGTGCCAGCAGCTGGAGACCGCAGGGGGCGCAGGACAATGAGCAGTTCTTC. Its translation: CASSWRPQGAQDNEQFF.

The CDR3 sequence: CASKKPGPSPYEQYF. CDR3 sequence (DNA): TGTGCCAGCAAAAAACCGGGACCTTCCCCCTACGAGCAGTACTTC. The V call is TRBV6-2 or TRBV6-3, the J call TRBJ2-7, with D possibly being TRBD1 or TRBD2 (5 bases each). V lost 7 bases, J lost 2 bases, and 18 bases lay in between. Per the germline V gene, CDR1 is MNHEY and CDR2 is SVGEGT. The CDR3 has 15 amino acids.

This chain joins TRBV29-1 and TRBJ1-1, with D tentatively TRBD1 (6 bases). The germline V gene encodes CDR1 SQVTM and CDR2 ANQGSEA. Trimming removed 6 bases from V and 0 bases from J, with 8 bases in between. The CDR3 has 12 amino acids. CDR3 nucleotides: TGCAGCGTGGGGGCGGTGAACACTGAAGCTTTCTTT. Translation: CSVGAVNTEAFF.

As concerns this clonotype: A much more abundant neighbour one base away suggests this may be a read error. The V gene is TRBV4-2, the J gene TRBJ1-2; possible D gene TRBD1, 6 bases. The germline V and J ends were trimmed by 0 bases and 5 bases, with 19 bases remaining between them. Germline V gene data show CDR1 as LGHNA and CDR2 as YNFKEQ. The CDR3 covers 17 residues. DNA for the CDR3: TGTGCCAGCAGCCAAGATCTGGGGGGCGCGACTCGATATGGCTACACCTTC. Translation gives CASSQDLGGATRYGYTF.

This chain connects TRBV5-1 to TRBJ1-2; the D gene is possibly TRBD1 (5 bases). The CDR3 has 15 amino acids. V lost 4 bases to trimming and J lost 3 bases, with 16 bases between them. CDR1 SGHRS and CDR2 YFSETQ come from the germline V gene. CDR3 in DNA: TGCGCCAGCAGCGCGGGACGGGGTTTTTACTATGGCTACACCTTC. Translated: CASSAGRGFYYGYTF.

The genes are TRBV27 and TRBJ1-6; D perhaps matches TRBD1 (6 bases). Trimming left V 6 bases short and J 7 bases short, with 19 bases between. This CDR3 has 16 residues. Per germline, CDR1 MNHEY and CDR2 SMNVEV (reference sequence). This CDR3 reads CASSQLQGIRNSPLHF. The CDR3 region has the DNA TGTGCCAGCAGCCAACTACAGGGCATAAGGAATTCACCCCTCCACTTT.